A single sample is the source of the 21 T cell receptor beta chains below, sequenced in a study of T cell responses to AZD1222 COVID-19 vaccine. The data were produced by immunoSEQ multiplex PCR, yet TCRdb's version contains in-frame clones alone and is incomplete. There are around 180,000 clones in the sample; around nine tenths occur only once, and 7.7% lies in the top ten. This specimen consisted of peripheral blood, obtained on day 0 of AZD1222 vaccination. These receptors came from an adult in good health.

The V call is TRBV5-1, the J call TRBJ1-1, with D perhaps matching TRBD1 (5 bases). The CDR3 runs 15 residues. V shed 0 bases and J shed 4 bases, with 13 bases lying between them. Germline V gene data show CDR1 as SGHRS and CDR2 as YFSETQ. The DNA for the CDR3 is TGCGCCAGCAGCTTGGATGGGGGTCCCGGCACTGAAGCTTTCTTT. This translates into CASSLDGGPGTEAFF. The full variable domain, with the rest looked up from reference TRBV5-1 and TRBJ1-1, is KAGVTQTPRYLIKTRGQQVTLSCSPISGHRSVSWYQQTPGQGLQFLFEYFSETQRNKGNFPGRFSGRQFSNSRSEMNVSTLELGDSALYLCASSLDGGPGTEAFFGQGTRLTVV.

The V gene is TRBV6-4, the J gene TRBJ1-5, with D tentatively TRBD1 (5 bases). This CDR3 is built from 17 residues. The V end lost 7 bases, the J end lost 6 bases, and 25 bases lay between the germline ends. CDR1 is MRHNA and CDR2 is SNTAGT in the germline V gene. Here the CDR3 reads CASTSHGGRKGSQPQHF. Here the CDR3 DNA reads TGTGCCAGCACGTCCCATGGGGGACGGAAAGGTAGTCAGCCCCAGCATTTT.

The V and J genes are TRBV2 and TRBJ1-1; no clear D. The V end was cut by 7 bases, the J end by 4 bases, with 10 bases between. This CDR3 has 12 residues. CDR1 and CDR2 from the germline V gene are SNHLY and FYNNEI. DNA for the CDR3: TGTGCCAGCAACCAGGATGGCACTGAAGCTTTCTTT. Encoded protein: CASNQDGTEAFF.

The V and J genes are TRBV7-9 and TRBJ1-5, with D unclear. V gave up 5 bases and J gave up 4 bases, with 24 bases separating them. The CDR3 runs 18 residues. The germline gives CDR1 SEHNR, CDR2 FQNEAQ (reference sequence). The CDR3 nucleotides read TGTGCCAGCAGCCCCTCGGGCGCGAAGGTCCTCCATAATCAGCCCCAGCATTTT. This translates into CASSPSGAKVLHNQPQHF.

The rearrangement uses TRBV2 and TRBJ2-1; 8 positions match TRBD1. CDR3 length: 13 amino acids. V lost 7 bases, J lost 14 bases, and 13 bases stayed unmatched. Germline CDR1 reads SNHLY; CDR2 reads FYNNEI. CDR3 region: CASNTGGLWEEFF. Written as DNA, the CDR3 is TGTGCCAGCAACACAGGGGGGCTTTGGGAAGAGTTCTTC.

This chain connects TRBV7-2 to TRBJ1-6, with D perhaps matching TRBD1 (6 bases). Germline CDR1 and CDR2: SGHTA and FQGNSA. CDR3 size: 14 residues. The germline V and J ends were trimmed by 1 base and 6 bases, with 7 bases remaining between them. The CDR3 coding sequence is TGTGCCAGCAGCTTAGGGGACATTAATTCACCCCTCCACTTT. Residues: CASSLGDINSPLHF.

V gene TRBV5-3 combines with J gene TRBJ1-4, with 10 bases that match TRBD1. TRBV5-3 is an ORF, with its function uncertain. The CDR3 sequence is 16 residues long. The trim removed 3 bases at V and 1 base at J, leaving 3 bases unmatched. The CDR3 DNA reads TGTGCCAGAAGCTGGCGGGACAGGGGAACTAATGAAAAACTGTTTTTT. It codes for CARSWRDRGTNEKLFF.

This clone showed up just a few times. The chain recombines TRBV6-5 with TRBJ2-1, with 16 bases lining up with TRBD2. The CDR3 has 15 residues. The germline V gene encodes CDR1 MNHEY and CDR2 SVGAGI. The trim removed 9 bases at V and 6 bases at J, leaving 5 bases unmatched. The CDR3 bases are TGTGCCAGTGAGGGACTAGCGGGGGGGACCAATGAGCAGTTCTTC. Amino acids: CASEGLAGGTNEQFF.

The rearrangement links TRBV30 to TRBJ2-5; a weak D match, TRBD1 (6 bases). Trimming removed 4 bases from V and 5 bases from J, with 20 bases in between. This CDR3 is built from 15 residues. Per germline, CDR1 GTSNPN and CDR2 SVGIG (reference sequence). In nucleotides, the CDR3 is TGTGCCTGGAAAGGGGGACGGGCCCGTCAGGAGACCCAGTACTTC. Its translation: CAWKGGRARQETQYF.

The chain couples TRBV5-4 to TRBJ2-5, with D possibly matching TRBD2 (6 bases). Germline V gene lookup returns CDR1 SGHNT and CDR2 YYREEE (reference sequence). CDR3 length: 13 residues. V was pared by 3 bases and J by 4 bases, with 10 bases between. CDR3 region: CASSSVGGETQYF. DNA of the CDR3: TGTGCCAGCAGCTCCGTGGGGGGAGAGACCCAGTACTTC.

The V call is TRBV5-1, the J call TRBJ1-2; D gene unclear. This CDR3 has 14 residues. Germline CDR1 and CDR2: SGHRS and YFSETQ. V lost 0 bases and J 2 bases, leaving 8 bases between the germline ends. CDR3 bases: TGCGCCAGCAGCTTGGATGGCGAGAACTATGGCTACACCTTC. It codes for CASSLDGENYGYTF.

This chain links TRBV5-1 with TRBJ2-2, with 9 bases fitting TRBD2. J gave up 6 bases and V 1 base, and 7 bases lay outside the gene matches. The germline V gene has CDR1 SGHRS and CDR2 YFSETQ. This CDR3 has 16 residues. The CDR3 here is CASSLPGGGAAGELFF. The DNA for the CDR3 is TGCGCCAGCAGCTTGCCGGGCGGGGGGGCCGCCGGGGAGCTGTTTTTT.

J is TRBJ2-2 and V is TRBV19; TRBD2 might be the D (5 bases). Germline V gene lookup returns CDR1 LNHDA and CDR2 SQIVND (reference sequence). V lost 1 base, J lost 2 bases, and 8 bases lay in between. The CDR3 spans 15 residues. CDR3 in DNA: TGTGCCAGTAGTATAGGAGCGGCTAACACCGGGGAGCTGTTTTTT. The encoded protein is CASSIGAANTGELFF.

The chain employs TRBV6-5 and TRBJ2-7, with 7 bases that match TRBD1. V lost 5 bases and J lost 3; bases outside the gene matches: 4. The CDR3 runs 13 residues. The V gene's germline CDR1 is MNHEY and CDR2 SVGAGI. This CDR3 reads CASSTRQGYEQYF. The CDR3 region has the DNA TGTGCCAGCAGTACCCGACAGGGCTACGAGCAGTACTTC.

The chain employs TRBV21-1 and TRBJ2-1; the DNA was not compared with TRBD1, the D call given in the table. TRBV21-1 is a documented pseudogene. CDR3 size: 11 residues. The DNA for the CDR3 is TGTGCCAGCATCGAAAAGGGGGTTCAGTTCTTC. The encoded protein is CASIEKGVQFF.

V gene TRBV9 combines with J gene TRBJ1-1; 7 nucleotides agree with TRBD1. The CDR3 has 14 amino acids. The V gene's germline CDR1 is SGDLS and CDR2 YYNGEE. V lost 2 bases to trimming and J lost 2 bases; unmatched junction nucleotides: 3. CDR3 DNA: TGTGCCAGCAGCGTGGGGGACAGAAACACTGAAGCTTTCTTT. Encoded protein: CASSVGDRNTEAFF.

The chain joins TRBV5-6 to TRBJ2-3; D not resolved. The CDR3 loop spans 13 amino acids. Deletions cut 7 bases from V and 2 bases from J, with 11 bases between. Germline V gene sequence: CDR1 SGHDT, CDR2 YYEEEE. The DNA for the CDR3 is TGTGCCAGCTCTACTAAGGCCACAGATACGCAGTATTTT. Translation: CASSTKATDTQYF.

The chain joins TRBV27 to TRBJ2-3; D might be TRBD1 or TRBD2, each matching 7 bases. From germline, CDR1 is MNHEY and CDR2 SMNVEV (reference sequence). This CDR3 has 16 amino acids. V was shortened by 5 bases and J by 1 base, with 16 bases between the two germline ends. The CDR3 DNA is TGTGCCAGCAGTCCCCGAGCGGGACAGCGCACAGATACGCAGTATTTT. This translates into CASSPRAGQRTDTQYF.

V is TRBV7-8 and J is TRBJ2-5; TRBD2 aligns across 7 bases. With 0 bases clipped from V and 1 base from J, the junction kept 5 bases outside the gene matches. The CDR3 contains 16 residues. Germline V lookup: CDR1 SGHVS, CDR2 FQNEAQ. The CDR3 nucleotides read TGTGCCAGCAGCTTAGCGAGTAGCGGGCCCCAAGAGACCCAGTACTTC. It translates to CASSLASSGPQETQYF.

The rearrangement uses TRBV30 and TRBJ2-3, with D possibly being TRBD2 (5 bases). CDR1 GTSNPN and CDR2 SVGIG come from the germline V gene (reference sequence). This CDR3 has 14 residues. V shed 2 bases and J shed 7 bases, with 16 bases lying between them. Here the CDR3 DNA reads TGTGCCTGGAGTCCCGGGGAGCCGGGGAATACGCAGTATTTT. It is translated as CAWSPGEPGNTQYF.

The genes are TRBV12-3 or TRBV12-4 and TRBJ1-1; D ambiguous. V was cut by 3 bases and J by 0 bases, with 5 bases left in between. The CDR3 is 13 amino acids. The CDR3 here is CASSFEVNTEAFF. The CDR3 DNA follows: TGTGCCAGCAGTTTTGAAGTGAACACTGAAGCTTTCTTT.